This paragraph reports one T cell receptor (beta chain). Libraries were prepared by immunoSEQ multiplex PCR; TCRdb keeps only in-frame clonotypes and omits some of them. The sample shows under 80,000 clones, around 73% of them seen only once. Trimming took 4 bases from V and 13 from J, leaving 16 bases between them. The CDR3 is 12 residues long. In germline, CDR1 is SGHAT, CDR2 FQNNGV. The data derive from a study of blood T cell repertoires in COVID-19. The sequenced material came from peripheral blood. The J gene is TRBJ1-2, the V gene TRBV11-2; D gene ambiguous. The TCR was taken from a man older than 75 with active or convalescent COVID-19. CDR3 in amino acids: CASSSEKSGSTF. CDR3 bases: TGTGCCAGCAGCTCAGAAAAAAGCGGCAGCACCTTC.